Reported below is one T cell receptor (beta chain). TCRdb reassembled clones from the PCR reads with MiXCR. The sample yields roughly 58,000 clones, approximately 4.1% seen once. The data derive from a study of metastatic and nonmetastatic thyroid tumors. CDR1 MDHEN and CDR2 SYDVKM come from the germline V gene. The CDR3 length is 15 residues. V was pared by 6 bases and J by 2 bases, with 16 bases between. Ahead of thyroid surgery, no patient had received treatment of any kind. The sequence came from a female donor with papillary thyroid cancer or a benign thyroid nodule (not recorded which). Some clones in this sample may be carry-over from other donors' samples. The sample taken for sequencing was blood. This chain connects TRBV28 to TRBJ2-5; tentative D call: TRBD1 (6 bases). In DNA, the CDR3 is TGTGCCAGCAGCGGGACCCAGGGGCCGCAAGAGACCCAGTACTTC. Its translation is CASSGTQGPQETQYF.